This T cell receptor beta chain was sequenced for a study of cytomegalovirus exposure and HLA in healthy donors. About the study: In a later analysis, it was reported that the 120 or so validation repertoires had been produced on the same platform as the 500 to 750 repertoires belonging to the first cohort. Regarding the study as a whole: Cytomegalovirus association was listed for about 180 TCR beta chains. There were a few CMV-associated chains whose specificity for CMV antigens was confirmed in vitro.

In germline, CDR1 is ENHRY, CDR2 SYGVKD. The CDR3 length is 12 residues. Clones were read by immunoSEQ multiplex PCR, and TCRdb kept only the in-frame ones, dropping some. The sample holds about 53,000 clones; around 91% are singletons and the top ten take over 1.1%. Separation from the roughly 700-subject first cohort characterized the roughly 110-subject validation cohort, to which the donors belonged. Details on this clone: Its antigen remains unidentified. The germline gene is not matched at one end of the junction; a read error may be the cause.

The clonotype was recovered from a man aged 18 to 29 in good health and CMV-seronegative. The chain links TRBV10-3 to TRBJ2-7; 9 bases agree with TRBD1. Sequences were obtained from PBMCs. CDR3 loop: CATSGTGPLVGF. CDR3 in DNA: TGTGCCACCTCAGGGACAGGGCCCCTCGTAGGCTTC.